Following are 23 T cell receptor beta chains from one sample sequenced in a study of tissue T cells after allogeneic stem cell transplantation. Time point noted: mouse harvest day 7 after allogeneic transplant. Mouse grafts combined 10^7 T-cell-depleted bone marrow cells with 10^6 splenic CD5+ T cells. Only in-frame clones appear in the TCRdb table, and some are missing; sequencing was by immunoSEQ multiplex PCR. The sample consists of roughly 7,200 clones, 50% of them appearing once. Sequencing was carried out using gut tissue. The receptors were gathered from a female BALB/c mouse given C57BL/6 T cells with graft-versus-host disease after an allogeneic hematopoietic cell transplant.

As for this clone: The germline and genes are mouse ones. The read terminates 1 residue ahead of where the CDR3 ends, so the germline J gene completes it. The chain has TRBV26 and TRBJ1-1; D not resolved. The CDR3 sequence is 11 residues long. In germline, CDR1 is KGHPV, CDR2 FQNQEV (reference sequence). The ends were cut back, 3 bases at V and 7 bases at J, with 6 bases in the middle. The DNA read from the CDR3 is TGTGCCAGCAGTCTCCGACAAGAAGTCTTC. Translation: CASSLRQEVF. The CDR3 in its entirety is CASSLRQEVFF.

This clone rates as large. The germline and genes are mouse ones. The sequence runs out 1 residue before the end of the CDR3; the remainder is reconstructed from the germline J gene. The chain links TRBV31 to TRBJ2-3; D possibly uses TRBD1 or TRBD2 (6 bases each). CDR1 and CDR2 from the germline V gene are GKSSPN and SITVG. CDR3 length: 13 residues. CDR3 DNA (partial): TGTGCGCGGACCGGGGGCAGTGCAGAAACGCTGTAT. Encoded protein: CARTGGSAETLY. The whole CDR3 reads CARTGGSAETLYF.

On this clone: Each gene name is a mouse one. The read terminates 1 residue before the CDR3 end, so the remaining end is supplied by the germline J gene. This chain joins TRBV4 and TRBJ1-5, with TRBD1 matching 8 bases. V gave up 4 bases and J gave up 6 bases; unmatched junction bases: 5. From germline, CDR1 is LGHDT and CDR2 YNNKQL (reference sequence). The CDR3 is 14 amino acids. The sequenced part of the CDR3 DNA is TGTGCCAGCAGCTTAGACAGGGGACTCCAGGCTCCGCTT. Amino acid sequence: CASSLDRGLQAPL. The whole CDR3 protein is CASSLDRGLQAPLF.

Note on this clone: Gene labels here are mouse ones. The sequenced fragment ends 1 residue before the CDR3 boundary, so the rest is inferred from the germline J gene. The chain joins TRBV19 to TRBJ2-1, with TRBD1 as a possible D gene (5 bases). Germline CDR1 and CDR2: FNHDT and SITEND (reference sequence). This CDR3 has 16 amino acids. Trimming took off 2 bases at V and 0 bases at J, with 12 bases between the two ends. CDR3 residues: CASSIRPGLNYAEQFF. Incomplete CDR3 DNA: TGTGCCAGCAGTATCCGCCCAGGGCTTAACTATGCTGAGCAGTTC.

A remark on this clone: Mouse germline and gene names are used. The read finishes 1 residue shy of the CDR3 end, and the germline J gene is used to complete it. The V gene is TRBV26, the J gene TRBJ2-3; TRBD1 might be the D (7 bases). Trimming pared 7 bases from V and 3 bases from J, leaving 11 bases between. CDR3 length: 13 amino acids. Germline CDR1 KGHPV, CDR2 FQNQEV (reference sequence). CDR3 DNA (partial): TGTGCCAGCATAAGGGGGCGCGCAGAAACGCTGTAT. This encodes CASIRGRAETLY. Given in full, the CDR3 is CASIRGRAETLYF. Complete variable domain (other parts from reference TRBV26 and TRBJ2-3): NSKVIQTPRYLVKGQGQKAKMRCIPEKGHPVVFWYQQNKNNEFKFLINFQNQEVLQQIDMTEKRFSAECPSNSPCSLEIQSSEAGDSALYLCASIRGRAETLYFGSGTRLTVL.

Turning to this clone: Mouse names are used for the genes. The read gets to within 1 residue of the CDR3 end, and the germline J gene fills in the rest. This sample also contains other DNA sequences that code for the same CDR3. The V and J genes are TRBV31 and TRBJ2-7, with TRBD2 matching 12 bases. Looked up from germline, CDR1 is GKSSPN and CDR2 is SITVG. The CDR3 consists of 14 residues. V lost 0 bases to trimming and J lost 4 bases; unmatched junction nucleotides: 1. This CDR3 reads CAWSLGTGGYEQYF. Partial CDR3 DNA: TGTGCCTGGAGTCTAGGGACTGGGGGGTATGAACAGTAC.

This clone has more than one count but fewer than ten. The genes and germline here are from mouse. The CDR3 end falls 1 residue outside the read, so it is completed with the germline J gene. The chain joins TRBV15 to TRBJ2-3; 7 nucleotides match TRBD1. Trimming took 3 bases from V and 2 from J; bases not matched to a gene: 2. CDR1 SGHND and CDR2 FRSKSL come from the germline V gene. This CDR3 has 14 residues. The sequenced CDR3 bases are TGTGCCAGCAGTTTGGGACAGCATGCAGAAACGCTGTAT. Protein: CASSLGQHAETLY. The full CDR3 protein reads CASSLGQHAETLYF.

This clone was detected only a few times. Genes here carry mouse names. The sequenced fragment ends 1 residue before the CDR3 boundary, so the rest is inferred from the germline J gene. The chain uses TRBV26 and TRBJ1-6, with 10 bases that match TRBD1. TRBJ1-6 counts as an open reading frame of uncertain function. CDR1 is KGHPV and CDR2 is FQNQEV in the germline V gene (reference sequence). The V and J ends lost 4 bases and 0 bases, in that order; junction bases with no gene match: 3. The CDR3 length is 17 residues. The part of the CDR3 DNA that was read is TGTGCCAGCAGTCCGGGACAGGGGAATTCCTATAATTCGCCCCTCTAC. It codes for CASSPGQGNSYNSPLY. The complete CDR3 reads CASSPGQGNSYNSPLYF.

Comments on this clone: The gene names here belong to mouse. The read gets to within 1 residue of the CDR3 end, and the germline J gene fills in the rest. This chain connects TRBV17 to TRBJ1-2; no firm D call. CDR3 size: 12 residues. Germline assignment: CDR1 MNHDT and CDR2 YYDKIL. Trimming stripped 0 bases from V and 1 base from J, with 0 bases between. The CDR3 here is CASSRENSDYTF. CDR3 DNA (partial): TGTGCTAGCAGTAGAGAAAACTCCGACTACACC.

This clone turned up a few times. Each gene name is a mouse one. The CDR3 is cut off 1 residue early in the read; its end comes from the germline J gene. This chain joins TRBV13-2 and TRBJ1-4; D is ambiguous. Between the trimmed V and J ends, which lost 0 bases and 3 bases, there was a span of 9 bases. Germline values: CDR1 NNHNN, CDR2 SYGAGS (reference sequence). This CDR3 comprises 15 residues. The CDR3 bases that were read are TGTGCCAGCGGTGATGTAGGAAGGCCCAACGAAAGATTATTT. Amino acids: CASGDVGRPNERLF. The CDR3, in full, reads CASGDVGRPNERLFF.

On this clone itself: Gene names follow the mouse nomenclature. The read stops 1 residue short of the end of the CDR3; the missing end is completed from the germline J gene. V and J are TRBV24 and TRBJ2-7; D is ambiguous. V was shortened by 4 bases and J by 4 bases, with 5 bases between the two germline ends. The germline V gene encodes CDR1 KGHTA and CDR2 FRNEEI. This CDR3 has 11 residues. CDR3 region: CASSPSYEQYF. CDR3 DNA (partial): TGTGCCAGCAGTCCCTCATATGAACAGTAC.

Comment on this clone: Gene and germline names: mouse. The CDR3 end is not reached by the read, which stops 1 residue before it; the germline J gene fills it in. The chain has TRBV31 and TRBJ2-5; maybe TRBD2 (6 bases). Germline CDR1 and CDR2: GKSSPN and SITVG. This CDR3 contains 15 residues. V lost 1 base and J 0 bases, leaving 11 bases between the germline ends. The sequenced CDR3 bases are TGTGCCTGGAGTCCTTCTGGGGTTAACCAAGACACCCAGTAC. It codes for CAWSPSGVNQDTQY. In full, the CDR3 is CAWSPSGVNQDTQYF.

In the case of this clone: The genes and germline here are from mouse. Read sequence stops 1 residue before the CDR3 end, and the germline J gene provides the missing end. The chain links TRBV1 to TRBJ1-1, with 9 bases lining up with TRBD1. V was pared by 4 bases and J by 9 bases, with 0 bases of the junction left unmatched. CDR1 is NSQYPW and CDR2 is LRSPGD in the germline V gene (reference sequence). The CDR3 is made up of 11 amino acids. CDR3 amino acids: CTCSDRGQVFF. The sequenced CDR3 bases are TGCACCTGCAGTGACAGGGGGCAAGTCTTC. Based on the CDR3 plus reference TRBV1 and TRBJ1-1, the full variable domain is VTLLEQNPRWRLVPRGQAVNLRCILKNSQYPWMSWYQQDLQKQLQWLFTLRSPGDKEVKSLPGADYLATRVTDTELRLQVANMSQGRTLYCTCSDRGQVFFGKGTRLTVV.

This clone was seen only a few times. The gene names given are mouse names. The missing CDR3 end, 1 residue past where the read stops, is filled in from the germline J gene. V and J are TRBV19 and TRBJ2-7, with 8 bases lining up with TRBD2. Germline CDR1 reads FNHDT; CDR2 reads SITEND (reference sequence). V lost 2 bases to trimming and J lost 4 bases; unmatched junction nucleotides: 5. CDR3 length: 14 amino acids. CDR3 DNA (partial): TGTGCCAGCAGTATGGGTGGGGGGGTATATGAACAGTAC. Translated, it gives CASSMGGGVYEQY. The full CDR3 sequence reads CASSMGGGVYEQYF.

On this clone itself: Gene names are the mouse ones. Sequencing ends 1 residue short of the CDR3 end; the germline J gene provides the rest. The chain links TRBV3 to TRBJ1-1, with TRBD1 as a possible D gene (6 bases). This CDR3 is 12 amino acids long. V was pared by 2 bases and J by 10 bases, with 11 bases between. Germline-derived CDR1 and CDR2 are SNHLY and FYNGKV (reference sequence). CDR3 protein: CASSLIQGGVFF. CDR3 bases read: TGTGCCAGCAGCTTAATACAGGGAGGAGTCTTC.

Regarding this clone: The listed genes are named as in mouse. This CDR3 is CASSFQGNSYEQYF. The CDR3 DNA, read in part, is TGTGCAAGCAGCTTCCAGGGGAACTCCTATGAACAGTAC. The chain uses TRBV16 and TRBJ2-7; weak D call: TRBD1 (6 bases). Read coverage stops 1 residue before the CDR3 terminus; the germline J gene supplies the remainder. CDR3 length equals 14 residues. Germline values: CDR1 SGHSA, CDR2 FRNQAP. V was cut by 3 bases and J by 0 bases, with 9 bases left in between.

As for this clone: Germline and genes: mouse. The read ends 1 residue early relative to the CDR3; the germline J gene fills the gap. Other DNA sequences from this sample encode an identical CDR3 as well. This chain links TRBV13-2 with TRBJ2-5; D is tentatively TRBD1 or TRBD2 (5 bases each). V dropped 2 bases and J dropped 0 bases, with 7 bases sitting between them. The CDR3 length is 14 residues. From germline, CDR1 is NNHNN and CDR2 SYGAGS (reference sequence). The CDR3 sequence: CASGDRGNQDTQYF. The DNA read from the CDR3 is TGTGCCAGCGGTGACCGGGGGAACCAAGACACCCAGTAC.

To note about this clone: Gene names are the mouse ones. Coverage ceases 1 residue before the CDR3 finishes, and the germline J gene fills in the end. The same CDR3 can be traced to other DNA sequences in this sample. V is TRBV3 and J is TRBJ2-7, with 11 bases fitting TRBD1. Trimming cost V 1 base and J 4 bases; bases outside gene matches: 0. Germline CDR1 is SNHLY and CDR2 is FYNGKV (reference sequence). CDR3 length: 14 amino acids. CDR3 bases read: TGTGCCAGCAGCTTAGGGGACAGGGGGTATGAACAGTAC. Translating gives CASSLGDRGYEQY. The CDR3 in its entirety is CASSLGDRGYEQYF.

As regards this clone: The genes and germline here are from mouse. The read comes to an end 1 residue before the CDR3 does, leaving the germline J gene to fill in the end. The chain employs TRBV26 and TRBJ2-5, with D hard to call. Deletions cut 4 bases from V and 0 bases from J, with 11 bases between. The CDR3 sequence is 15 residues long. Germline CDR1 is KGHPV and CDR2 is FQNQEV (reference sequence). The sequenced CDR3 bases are TGTGCCAGCAGTCCTCGAACATTTAACCAAGACACCCAGTAC. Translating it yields CASSPRTFNQDTQY. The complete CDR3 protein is CASSPRTFNQDTQYF.

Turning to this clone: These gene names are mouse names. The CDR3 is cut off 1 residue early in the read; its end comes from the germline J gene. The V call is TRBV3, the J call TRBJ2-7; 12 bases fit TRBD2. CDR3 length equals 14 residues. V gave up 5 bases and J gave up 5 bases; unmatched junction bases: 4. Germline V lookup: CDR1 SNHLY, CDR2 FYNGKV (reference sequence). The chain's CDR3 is CASSRDWGANEQYF. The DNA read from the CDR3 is TGTGCCAGCAGCCGGGACTGGGGGGCGAATGAACAGTAC.

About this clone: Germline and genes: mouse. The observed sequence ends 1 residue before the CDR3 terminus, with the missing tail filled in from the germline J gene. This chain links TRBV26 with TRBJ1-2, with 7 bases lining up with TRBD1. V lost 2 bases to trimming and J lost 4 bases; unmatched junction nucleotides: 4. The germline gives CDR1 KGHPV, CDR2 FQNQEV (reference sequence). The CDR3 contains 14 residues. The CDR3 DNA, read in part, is TGTGCCAGCAGTCTGCGCAGGGGGGGCTCCGACTACACC. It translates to CASSLRRGGSDYT. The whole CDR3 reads CASSLRRGGSDYTF.

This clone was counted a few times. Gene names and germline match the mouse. The sequenced CDR3 bases are TGTGCCAGCAGCCAACAAGGGGGGGTCTCCTATGAACAGTAC. Amino acid sequence: CASSQQGGVSYEQY. The whole CDR3 is CASSQQGGVSYEQYF. The rearrangement joins TRBV2 to TRBJ2-7; D is possibly TRBD2 (7 bases). The DNA ends 1 residue before the CDR3 does, and the rest of the CDR3 is filled in from the germline J gene. Trimming left V 2 bases short and J 0 bases short, with 11 bases between. Germline CDR1 and CDR2: LGHNA and YSYQKL. The CDR3 is 15 amino acids.

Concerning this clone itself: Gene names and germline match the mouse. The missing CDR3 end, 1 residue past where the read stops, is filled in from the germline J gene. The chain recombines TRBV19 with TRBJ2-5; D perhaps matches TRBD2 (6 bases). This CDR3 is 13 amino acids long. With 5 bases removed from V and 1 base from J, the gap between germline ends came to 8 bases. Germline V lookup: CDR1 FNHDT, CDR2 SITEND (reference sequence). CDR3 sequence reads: CASSRGDQDTQYF. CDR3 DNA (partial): TGTGCCAGCAGCCGGGGGGACCAAGACACCCAGTAC.